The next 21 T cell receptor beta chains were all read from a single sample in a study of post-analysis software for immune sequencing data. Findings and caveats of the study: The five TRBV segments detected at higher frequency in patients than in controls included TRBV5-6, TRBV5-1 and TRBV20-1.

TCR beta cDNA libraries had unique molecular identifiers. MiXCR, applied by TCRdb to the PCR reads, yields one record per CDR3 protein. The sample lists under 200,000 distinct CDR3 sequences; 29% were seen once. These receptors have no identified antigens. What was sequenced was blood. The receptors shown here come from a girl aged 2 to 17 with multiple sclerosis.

CDR3: CASSQLGGGVGNEQFF. CDR3 coding DNA: TGCGCCAGCAGCCAACTCGGCGGGGGGGTTGGCAATGAGCAGTTCTTC. The chain employs TRBV4-1 and TRBJ2-1; TRBD2 matches at 9 bases. CDR3 length equals 16 residues. From germline, CDR1 is MGHRA and CDR2 YSYEKL. The ends lost 2 bases at V and 6 bases at J; junction bases unmatched: 8.

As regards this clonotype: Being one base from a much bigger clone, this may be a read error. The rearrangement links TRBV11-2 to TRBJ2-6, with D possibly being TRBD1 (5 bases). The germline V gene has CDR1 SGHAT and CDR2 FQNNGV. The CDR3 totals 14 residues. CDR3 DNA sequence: TGTGCCAGCAGCTTAGGACCTGGGGCCAACGTCATGACTTTC. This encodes CASSLGPGANVMTF.

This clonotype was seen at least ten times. This CDR3 reads CASMSRDTTEAFF. DNA of the CDR3: TGTGCCAGCATGTCCCGGGACACCACTGAAGCTTTCTTT. V is TRBV14 and J is TRBJ1-1; D possibly corresponds to TRBD1 (6 bases). The CDR3 sequence is 13 residues long. Germline V gene lookup returns CDR1 SGHDN and CDR2 FVKESK. Between the trimmed V and J ends, which lost 7 bases and 4 bases, there was a span of 13 bases. Based on the CDR3 plus reference TRBV14 and TRBJ1-1, the full variable domain is EAGVTQFPSHSVIEKGQTVTLRCDPISGHDNLYWYRRVMGKEIKFLLHFVKESKQDESGMPNNRFLAERTGGTYSTLKVQPAELEDSGVYFCASMSRDTTEAFFGQGTRLTVV.

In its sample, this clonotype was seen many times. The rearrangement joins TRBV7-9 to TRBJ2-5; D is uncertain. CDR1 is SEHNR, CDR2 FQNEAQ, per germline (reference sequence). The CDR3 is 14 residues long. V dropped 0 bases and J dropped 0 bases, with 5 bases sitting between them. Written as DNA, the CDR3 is TGTGCCAGCAGCTTAGCTCAGAACCAAGAGACCCAGTACTTC. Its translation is CASSLAQNQETQYF. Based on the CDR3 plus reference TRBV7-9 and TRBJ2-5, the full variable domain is DTGVSQNPRHKITKRGQNVTFRCDPISEHNRLYWYRQTLGQGPEFLTYFQNEAQLEKSRLLSDRFSAERPKGSFSTLEIQRTEQGDSAMYLCASSLAQNQETQYFGPGTRLLVL.

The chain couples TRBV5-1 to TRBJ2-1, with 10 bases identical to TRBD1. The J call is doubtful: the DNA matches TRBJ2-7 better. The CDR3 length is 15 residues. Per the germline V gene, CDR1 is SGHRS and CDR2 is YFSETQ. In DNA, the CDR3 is TGCGCCAGCAGCTTGTTTGGGACAGGGGCCAATGAGCAGTACTTC. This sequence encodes CASSLFGTGANEQYF.

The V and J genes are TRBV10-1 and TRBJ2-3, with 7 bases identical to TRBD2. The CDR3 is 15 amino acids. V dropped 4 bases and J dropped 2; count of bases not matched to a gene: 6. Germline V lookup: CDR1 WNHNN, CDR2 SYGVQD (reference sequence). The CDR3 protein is CASSVAGALTDTQYF. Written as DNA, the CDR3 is TGCGCCAGCAGTGTTGCGGGAGCGCTCACAGATACGCAGTATTTT.

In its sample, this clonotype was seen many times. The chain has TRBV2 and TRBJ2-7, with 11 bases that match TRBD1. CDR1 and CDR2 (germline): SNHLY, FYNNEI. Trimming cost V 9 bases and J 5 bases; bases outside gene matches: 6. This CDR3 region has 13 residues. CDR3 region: CASLGTGGNEQYF. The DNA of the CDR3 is TGTGCCAGTTTGGGGACAGGGGGAAACGAGCAGTACTTC.

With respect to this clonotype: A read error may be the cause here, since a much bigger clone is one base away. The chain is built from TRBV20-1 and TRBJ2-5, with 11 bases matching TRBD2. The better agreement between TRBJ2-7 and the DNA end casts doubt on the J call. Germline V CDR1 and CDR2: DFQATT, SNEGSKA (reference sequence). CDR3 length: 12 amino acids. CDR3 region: CRAAGTSGEQYF. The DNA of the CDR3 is TGCAGGGCAGCCGGGACTAGCGGCGAGCAGTACTTC.

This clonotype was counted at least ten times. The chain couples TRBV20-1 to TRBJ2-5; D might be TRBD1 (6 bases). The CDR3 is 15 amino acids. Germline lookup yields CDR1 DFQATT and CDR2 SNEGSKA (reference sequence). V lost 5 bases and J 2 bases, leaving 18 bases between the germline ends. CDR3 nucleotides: TGCAGTGCTCATAGACAACCAGGGGAACAAGAGACCCAGTACTTC. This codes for CSAHRQPGEQETQYF.

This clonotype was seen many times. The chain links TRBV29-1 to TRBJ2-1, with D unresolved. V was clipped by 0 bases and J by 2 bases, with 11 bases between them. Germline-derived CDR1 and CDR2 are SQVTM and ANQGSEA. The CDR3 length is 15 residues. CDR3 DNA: TGCAGCGTTGAAGATGCTAAGGGTCCCTACAATGAGCAGTTCTTC. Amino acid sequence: CSVEDAKGPYNEQFF.

The DNA for the CDR3 is TGTGCCAGCAGCCAAGTGCTCATTCGGCGGGACCAAGAGACCCAGTACTTC. This gives the protein CASSQVLIRRDQETQYF. The chain is built from TRBV4-2 and TRBJ2-5; tentatively, D is TRBD2 (5 bases). V was pared by 1 base and J by 0 bases, with 15 bases between. CDR1 is LGHNA, CDR2 YNFKEQ, per germline. CDR3 length: 17 amino acids.

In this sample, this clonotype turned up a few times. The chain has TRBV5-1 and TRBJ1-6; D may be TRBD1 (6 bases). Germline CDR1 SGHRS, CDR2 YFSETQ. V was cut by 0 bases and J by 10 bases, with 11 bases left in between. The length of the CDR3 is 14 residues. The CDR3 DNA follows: TGCGCCAGCAGCTTGGAGGTAGGGGGGTCACCCCTCCACTTT. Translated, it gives CASSLEVGGSPLHF.

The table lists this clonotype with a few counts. CDR3 amino acids: CASSLAGMAEKLFF. The CDR3 region has the DNA TGTGCCAGCAGCTTAGCAGGGATGGCTGAAAAACTGTTTTTT. V gene TRBV7-9 combines with J gene TRBJ1-4, with no clear D. This CDR3 comprises 14 residues. Germline CDR1 reads SEHNR; CDR2 reads FQNEAQ (reference sequence). Trimming took off 0 bases at V and 7 bases at J, with 9 bases between the two ends.

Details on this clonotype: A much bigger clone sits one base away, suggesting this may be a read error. This CDR3 is CASSLATVLIRNEQYF. DNA of the CDR3: TGCGCCAGCAGCTTGGCGACAGTTTTAATTCGGAATGAGCAGTACTTC. This chain joins TRBV5-1 and TRBJ2-5; maybe TRBD1 (5 bases). CDR1 and CDR2 from the germline V gene are SGHRS and YFSETQ. The CDR3 contains 16 residues. V was clipped by 0 bases and J by 11 bases, with 23 bases between them.

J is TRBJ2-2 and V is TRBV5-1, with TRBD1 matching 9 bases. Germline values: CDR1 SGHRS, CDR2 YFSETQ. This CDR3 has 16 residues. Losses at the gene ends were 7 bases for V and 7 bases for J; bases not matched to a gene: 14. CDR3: CASGRSTGGLGGELFF. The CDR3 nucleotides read TGCGCCAGCGGAAGGTCTACAGGGGGCCTCGGCGGGGAGCTGTTTTTT.

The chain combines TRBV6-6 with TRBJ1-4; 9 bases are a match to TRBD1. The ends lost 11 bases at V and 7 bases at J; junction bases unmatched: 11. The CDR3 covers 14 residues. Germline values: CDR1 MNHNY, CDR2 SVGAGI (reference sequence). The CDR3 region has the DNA TGTGCCGTTTCTTCCGGGACAGGGAGTGAAAAACTGTTTTTT. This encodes CAVSSGTGSEKLFF.

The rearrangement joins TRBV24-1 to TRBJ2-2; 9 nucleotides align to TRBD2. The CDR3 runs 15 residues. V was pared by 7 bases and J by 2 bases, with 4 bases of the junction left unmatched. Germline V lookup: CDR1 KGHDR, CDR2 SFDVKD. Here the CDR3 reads CATSGGRANTGELFF. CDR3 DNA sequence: TGTGCCACCAGCGGCGGGAGGGCCAACACCGGGGAGCTGTTTTTT.

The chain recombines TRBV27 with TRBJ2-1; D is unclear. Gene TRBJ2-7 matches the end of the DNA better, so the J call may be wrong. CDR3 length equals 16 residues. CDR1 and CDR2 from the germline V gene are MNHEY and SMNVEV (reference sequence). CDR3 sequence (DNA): TGTGCCAGCAGTTTAAGCCGTCGGAGCTCCTACAATGAGCAGTACTTC. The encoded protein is CASSLSRRSSYNEQYF.

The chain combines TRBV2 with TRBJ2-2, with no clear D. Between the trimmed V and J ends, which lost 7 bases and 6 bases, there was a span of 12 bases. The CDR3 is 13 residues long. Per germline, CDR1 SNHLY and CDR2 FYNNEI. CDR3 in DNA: TGTGCCAGCACCCTTGAATTCGCCGGGGAGCTGTTTTTT. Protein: CASTLEFAGELFF.

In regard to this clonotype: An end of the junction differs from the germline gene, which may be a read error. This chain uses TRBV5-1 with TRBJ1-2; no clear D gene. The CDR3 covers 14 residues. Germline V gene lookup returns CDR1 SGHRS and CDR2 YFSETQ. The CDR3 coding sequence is TGCGCCAGCGGCTTGGATGGAACTAACTATGGCTACACCTTC. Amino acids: CASGLDGTNYGYTF.

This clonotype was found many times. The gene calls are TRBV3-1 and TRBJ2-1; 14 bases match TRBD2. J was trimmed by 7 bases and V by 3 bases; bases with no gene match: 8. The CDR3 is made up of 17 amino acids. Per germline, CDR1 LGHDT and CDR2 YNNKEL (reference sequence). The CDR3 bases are TGTGCCAGCAGCCATCGGACTAGCGGGAGGCTATTGAATGAGCAGTTCTTC. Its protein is CASSHRTSGRLLNEQFF.